Presented here are 11 T cell receptor beta chains from one specimen sequenced in a study of long-term antiretroviral therapy in people with HIV. They ran version v3.0 of the immunoSEQ assay at survey level. Some clones are missing from TCRdb's copy, which holds only in-frame ones; the method was immunoSEQ multiplex PCR. The table shows some 25,000 clones, with roughly 80% occurring only once. Specimen: unsorted PBMCs, collected 3 years after starting antiretroviral therapy. Receptors were obtained from a man aged 35-49 years with HIV.

Here the CDR3 DNA reads TGTGCCAGCAGCTTAGAGGGGTCGGATTACAATGAGCAGTTCTTC. The encoded protein is CASSLEGSDYNEQFF. The gene calls are TRBV7-8 and TRBJ2-1; perhaps TRBD1 as D (5 bases). This CDR3 is built from 15 residues. Trimming left V 1 base short and J 4 bases short, with 11 bases between. The germline CDR1 and CDR2 sequences are SGHVS and FQNEAQ.

The chain links TRBV12-5 to TRBJ2-7; 10 nucleotides match TRBD2. Losses at the gene ends were 6 bases for V and 3 bases for J; bases not matched to a gene: 8. Germline CDR1 reads LGHNT; CDR2 reads FRNRAP. The CDR3 loop spans 15 amino acids. The DNA for the CDR3 is TGTGCTAGTGGGCCTGGACTAGCGGAGAACTACGAGCAGTACTTC. Protein product: CASGPGLAENYEQYF.

The chain combines TRBV6-5 with TRBJ2-7; TRBD1 agrees at 8 bases. The CDR3 is 15 amino acids. V was clipped by 8 bases and J by 7 bases; unmatched bases: 16. Germline CDR1 is MNHEY and CDR2 is SVGAGI. The CDR3 nucleotides are TGTGCCAGCCTCCGATCAGGGGGCAACTCGAGGGAGCAGTACTTC. The encoded protein is CASLRSGGNSREQYF.

The rearrangement joins TRBV10-3 to TRBJ1-3; D ambiguous. CDR1 is ENHRY, CDR2 SYGVKD, per germline. V lost 3 bases and J 2 bases, leaving 8 bases between the germline ends. The CDR3 totals 14 residues. In DNA form, the CDR3 reads TGTGCCATCAGTGATGGGGTAACTGGAAACACCATATATTTT. This sequence encodes CAISDGVTGNTIYF.

The chain carries TRBV6-4 and TRBJ2-2; D might be TRBD1 or TRBD2, each matching 6 bases. CDR1 and CDR2 from the germline V gene are MRHNA and SNTAGT. The CDR3 is 18 amino acids. Trimming took 9 bases from V and 0 from J, leaving 23 bases between them. The CDR3 sequence: CARGGGAGPAPNTGELFF. As DNA, the CDR3 is TGTGCCAGGGGGGGCGGAGCGGGCCCCGCTCCGAACACCGGGGAGCTGTTTTTT.

The chain is built from TRBV6-6 and TRBJ1-1; D is unresolved. The CDR3 totals 13 residues. Per the germline V gene, CDR1 is MNHNY and CDR2 is SVGAGI (reference sequence). Trimming stripped 2 bases from V and 1 base from J, with 5 bases between. CDR3 protein: CASSYGWNTEAFF. CDR3 sequence (DNA): TGTGCCAGCAGTTACGGGTGGAACACTGAAGCTTTCTTT.

The chain employs TRBV6-5 and TRBJ2-5; D is uncertain. Trimming took 6 bases from V and 5 from J, leaving 13 bases between them. The CDR3 length is 13 residues. CDR1 is MNHEY, CDR2 SVGAGI, per germline. CDR3 loop: CASRHPLTETQYF. CDR3 sequence (DNA): TGTGCCAGCAGGCATCCGCTAACGGAGACCCAGTACTTC.

This clone was seen only once. The chain links TRBV30 to TRBJ2-5; no clear D. CDR3 length: 13 amino acids. Germline lookup yields CDR1 GTSNPN and CDR2 SVGIG (reference sequence). Trimming left V 3 bases short and J 0 bases short, with 8 bases between. This chain's CDR3 is CAWSPEYQETQYF. The CDR3 nucleotides are TGTGCCTGGAGCCCCGAGTACCAAGAGACCCAGTACTTC.

This chain connects TRBV28 to TRBJ2-7, with a possible D match to TRBD1 (6 bases). Germline CDR1 reads MDHEN; CDR2 reads SYDVKM. Trimming pared 4 bases from V and 2 bases from J, leaving 15 bases between. The CDR3 is 15 amino acids. CDR3 in DNA: TGTGCCAGCAGTTACGCCACGACAGGTACCTACGAGCAGTACTTC. Translating it yields CASSYATTGTYEQYF.

This clone was observed a single time. The chain couples TRBV5-1 to TRBJ2-3; 14 nucleotides match TRBD2. Germline V gene lookup returns CDR1 SGHRS and CDR2 YFSETQ. Trimming took 3 bases from V and 0 from J; bases not matched to a gene: 9. The CDR3 is 19 amino acids. The CDR3 here is CASSSGLAGGTTSTDTQYF. CDR3 in DNA: TGCGCCAGCAGCTCCGGACTAGCGGGGGGAACAACTAGCACAGATACGCAGTATTTT.

This chain joins TRBV27 and TRBJ2-7; no clear D gene. Per germline, CDR1 MNHEY and CDR2 SMNVEV (reference sequence). The V gene lost 4 bases and the J gene lost 0 bases, with 7 bases spanning the gap. This CDR3 contains 13 residues. The CDR3 DNA follows: TGTGCCAGCAGTTCCCTACCCTCCTACGAGCAGTACTTC. Amino acid sequence: CASSSLPSYEQYF.